This T cell receptor beta chain comes out of a study of post-analysis software for immune sequencing data (dated by TCRdb to between 2014 and 2017). Concerning the study at large: Recorded disease courses included relapsing-remitting, secondary progressive and progressive-relapsing multiple sclerosis, with some patients lacking subtype annotation. Patient repertoires were compared against about twelve previously published healthy control repertoires from donors aged about 6 to 26 years. A subset of samples was prepared in parallel using single-end sample barcoding, then pooled and co-amplified after Illumina adapter ligation.

The library was obtained by PCR. These reads were obtained on an Illumina HiSeq 2500. Unique molecular identifiers were incorporated into TCR beta cDNA libraries to reduce PCR and sequencing biases. Per 1 to 10 million input T cells, roughly 500,000 cDNA molecules were obtained, such that each molecule approximated one T cell. The same protocol used for the earlier healthy control dataset was applied to prepare and sequence the patient libraries. Samples belonging to the same batch were prepared together, multiplexed and sequenced on a shared HiSeq lane. As for the authors' bioinformatics: MIGEC handled the raw barcoded reads, throwing out single-read molecular identifier groups before consensus assembly and CDR3 extraction. VDJtools was used for post-analysis of the clonotype tables, with diversity normalized by down-sampling every dataset to the smallest sample size. In repertoire overlap clustering, CDR3 amino acid sequences, but not nucleotide sequences, were matched to correct batch-related cross-sample contamination. The public reads were quality trimmed at Q25 with fastp and then assembled into clones with MiXCR by TCRdb, keeping productive beta chains. Merged by CDR3 protein, the rows form single entries marked with the most common genes and DNA. TCRdb, rather than the study authors, made the V and J calls. This sample is represented by roughly 430,000 distinct CDR3 sequences; roughly 38% of them were singletons. The ten largest clones add up to around 8% of the sample.

This clonotype was found a few times. Its antigen is not yet known. Per-base quality was not reported, and no clone a single base away is much larger than it. Broader findings and caveats from the paper: Strong co-clustering of samples prepared in the same batch was shown by direct clustering with F measure, prompting a batch-effect correction. Normalized Chao1 diversity was significantly lower in multiple sclerosis patients than controls, suggesting substantial peripheral T-cell clonal expansion. The multiple sclerosis patient group was slightly younger than the control group.

TCR beta repertoires were profiled from peripheral blood of about a dozen young patients with multiple sclerosis to demonstrate the VDJtools post-analysis software. The multiple sclerosis patients were children and adolescents ranging in age from 6 to 15 years. Sequenced input: blood. The TCR was taken from a girl aged 2-15 years with multiple sclerosis.

The DNA is TGTGCCAGCAGTTACTGGACCGCAGGGTACTCCTACAATGAGCAGTTCTTC. Its translation is CASSYWTAGYSYNEQFF. The sequence is built from TRBV6-5 and TRBJ2-1; a tentative D call is TRBD1 (5 bases match). V loses 1 base, J loses 0 bases, and the germline ends lie 13 bases apart. The CDR3 has 17 amino acids, counting the end cysteine and phenylalanine. Kept here is only the CDR3 DNA, which spans 51 bases and is read in frame from base 1. Based on the germline V gene, the CDR1 and CDR2 sequences are MNHEY and SVGAGI.